This T cell receptor (beta chain) was documented in a study of blood T cell repertoires in COVID-19. For the study at large: T cells, B-cell-depleted T cells, or PBMCs provided the cDNA or gDNA that served as material.

Participants, about 18 to 90 years old, spanned under 30 US areas. Original analysis: From reference gene primer amplification, estimates of nucleated cell counts were derived. Using immunoSEQ multiplex PCR, the repertoire was profiled, and TCRdb retains in-frame clones only, with some absent. D and trimming were read from the DNA, whereas the V and J calls and clone size are those reported in that table. The table has over 250,000 clones, around nine tenths seen once. The TCR originated in a man in his sixties who had recovered from COVID-19. The sample consisted of PBMCs or T cells enriched from blood (not recorded which).

The CDR3 protein is CASSQDLGRNQPQHF. The CDR3 DNA sequence: TGCGCCAGCAGCCAAGATCTGGGCAGAAATCAGCCCCAGCATTTT. The chain combines TRBV4-1 with TRBJ1-5; no definite D call. Looked up from germline, CDR1 is MGHRA and CDR2 is YSYEKL. The CDR3 is 15 amino acids. Trimming shortened V by 0 bases and J by 4 bases, and 10 bases separated the two germline ends.